These 20 T cell receptor beta chains originate from one sample sequenced in a study of blood T cell repertoires in COVID-19. Repertoires were generated with immunoSEQ multiplex PCR, while TCRdb's copy carries only in-frame clones and drops some. The table lists 90,000 to 120,000 clones, approximately 84% of them singletons. The sequencing input was peripheral blood. The origin of the receptors is a man aged 60 to 75 with acute or convalescent COVID-19.

V and J are TRBV12-3 or TRBV12-4 and TRBJ1-1, with D unclear. The germline V and J ends were trimmed by 5 bases and 7 bases, with 11 bases remaining between them. This CDR3 region has 12 residues. CDR3: CASSPYGREAFF. The CDR3 DNA is TGTGCCAGCAGTCCCTATGGGCGTGAAGCTTTCTTT.

V is TRBV10-3 and J is TRBJ1-2; tentatively, D is TRBD1 (5 bases). V was shortened by 2 bases and J by 5 bases, with 15 bases between the two germline ends. Per germline, CDR1 ENHRY and CDR2 SYGVKD. The CDR3 runs to 15 residues. The CDR3 DNA is TGTGCCATCAGTGAGACGGCAGGGTCGTTTTATGGCTACACCTTC. Protein product: CAISETAGSFYGYTF.

This clone was detected only a few times. V gene TRBV2 combines with J gene TRBJ1-1, with a weak D call TRBD1 (6 bases). V lost 6 bases to trimming and J lost 3 bases, with 11 bases between them. From germline, CDR1 is SNHLY and CDR2 FYNNEI. CDR3 length: 13 amino acids. The CDR3 loop reads CASRKGGDTEAFF. CDR3 nucleotides: TGTGCCAGCAGAAAGGGGGGGGACACTGAAGCTTTCTTT.

The sample holds one count of this clone. V and J are TRBV7-2 and TRBJ2-4, with D possibly matching TRBD2 (5 bases). Trimming took 0 bases from V and 8 from J, leaving 11 bases between them. Germline CDR1 is SGHTA and CDR2 is FQGNSA. This CDR3 spans 14 amino acids. CDR3: CASSLASRVDIQYF. The CDR3 DNA reads TGTGCCAGCAGCTTAGCTTCGAGGGTCGACATTCAGTACTTC.

This clone was picked up a small number of times. J is TRBJ1-6 and V is TRBV7-9, with 7 bases lining up with TRBD1. J lost 6 bases, V lost 5 bases, and 4 bases had no gene match. The CDR3 covers 14 residues. Germline CDR1 and CDR2: SEHNR and FQNEAQ (reference sequence). The CDR3: CASSGTAINSPLHF. The CDR3 DNA is TGTGCCAGCAGCGGGACAGCTATTAATTCACCCCTCCACTTT.

This chain joins TRBV5-4 and TRBJ2-5, with TRBD1 matching 10 bases. CDR3 length: 14 amino acids. Unmatched junction bases numbered 5, after V lost 4 bases and J lost 5 bases. CDR1 and CDR2 (germline): SGHNT, YYREEE (reference sequence). CDR3 residues: CASSPGQGRETQYF. CDR3 DNA sequence: TGTGCCAGCAGCCCGGGACAGGGGAGGGAGACCCAGTACTTC.

The chain carries TRBV18 and TRBJ1-2; 7 nucleotides line up with TRBD1. The CDR3 is 14 amino acids. The ends lost 2 bases at V and 3 bases at J; junction bases unmatched: 3. The V gene's germline CDR1 is KGHSH and CDR2 LQKENI. The CDR3 DNA is TGTGCCAGCTCACCAGACAGGGAGGACTATGGCTACACCTTC. Translation: CASSPDREDYGYTF.

The chain links TRBV30 to TRBJ1-2; 10 bases fit TRBD1. Germline loops: CDR1 GTSNPN, CDR2 SVGIG (reference sequence). Unmatched junction bases numbered 5, after V lost 0 bases and J lost 7 bases. The CDR3 runs 14 residues. CDR3 coding DNA: TGTGCCTGGAGTGTTCGGGACAGGGGTTTTGGCTACACCTTC. Protein: CAWSVRDRGFGYTF.

This chain joins TRBV25-1 and TRBJ1-2; no firm D call. CDR3 length equals 14 residues. In germline, CDR1 is MGHDK, CDR2 SYGVNS. The germline V and J ends were trimmed by 4 bases and 8 bases, with 17 bases remaining between them. CDR3 sequence: CASSAQVSFLGYTF. CDR3 DNA: TGTGCCAGCAGTGCTCAGGTTTCGTTCTTGGGCTACACCTTC.

The J gene is TRBJ1-4, the V gene TRBV28, with a weak D call TRBD1 (5 bases). V shed 5 bases and J shed 7 bases, with 17 bases lying between them. Germline V gives CDR1 MDHEN, CDR2 SYDVKM. CDR3 length equals 15 residues. For the CDR3, the DNA is TGTGCCAGCAGTCCCTCCGGCGGGGGGTTTGAAAAACTGTTTTTT. Protein sequence: CASSPSGGGFEKLFF.

This clone occurred a few times. CDR3 residues: CASSRQGPRETQYF. In nucleotides, the CDR3 is TGTGCCAGCAGCCGACAGGGCCCACGGGAGACCCAGTACTTC. This chain uses TRBV5-4 with TRBJ2-5; 7 bases agree with TRBD1. Germline CDR1 and CDR2: SGHNT and YYREEE (reference sequence). This CDR3 has 14 amino acids. Unmatched junction bases numbered 8, after V lost 4 bases and J lost 5 bases.

This clone has just one count. J is TRBJ1-2 and V is TRBV7-2; D perhaps matches TRBD1 (5 bases). Germline V gives CDR1 SGHTA, CDR2 FQGNSA. The ends were cut back, 5 bases at V and 8 bases at J, with 18 bases in the middle. This CDR3 region has 14 residues. CDR3 nucleotides: TGTGCCAGCAGCCGTGGGGGGGACGGGATAGGCTACACCTTC. It translates to CASSRGGDGIGYTF.

V gene TRBV20-1 combines with J gene TRBJ2-2; a possible D gene is TRBD2 (5 bases). Germline lookup yields CDR1 DFQATT and CDR2 SNEGSKA (reference sequence). This CDR3 is built from 14 residues. Trimming shortened V by 3 bases and J by 5 bases, and 13 bases separated the two germline ends. The CDR3 DNA reads as TGCAGTGCTAGTCGAGGCGGGTCTACCGGGGAGCTGTTTTTT. Its protein is CSASRGGSTGELFF.

This chain uses TRBV28 with TRBJ2-5; the D gene is possibly TRBD1 (5 bases). The CDR3 runs to 15 residues. The germline V gene encodes CDR1 MDHEN and CDR2 SYDVKM. Trimming stripped 4 bases from V and 6 bases from J, with 18 bases between. CDR3 coding DNA: TGTGCCAGCAGTTCAACCCAAGGAAGGGGAAAGACCCAGTACTTC. Protein sequence: CASSSTQGRGKTQYF. The whole variable domain, remainder taken from reference TRBV28 and TRBJ2-5, is DVKVTQSSRYLVKRTGEKVFLECVQDMDHENMFWYRQDPGLGLRLIYFSYDVKMKEKGDIPEGYSVSREKKERFSLILESASTNQTSMYLCASSSTQGRGKTQYFGPGTRLLVL.

Only a few counts were recorded for this clone. The chain uses TRBV10-3 and TRBJ1-2, with D tentatively TRBD1 (5 bases). This CDR3 has 13 amino acids. The V and J ends lost 2 bases and 4 bases respectively, with 8 bases between them. Germline V gene lookup returns CDR1 ENHRY and CDR2 SYGVKD. DNA of the CDR3: TGTGCCATCAGTGAGGACAGTGGCTATGGCTACACCTTC. The encoded protein is CAISEDSGYGYTF.

This clone was counted a few times. The V and J genes are TRBV9 and TRBJ2-2; 10 bases agree with TRBD2. Germline loops: CDR1 SGDLS, CDR2 YYNGEE. After removal of 4 bases from V and 5 bases from J, the junction contained 5 bases not matched to a gene. The CDR3 has 15 residues. The CDR3 loop is CASSSSGRRTGELFF. CDR3 DNA: TGTGCCAGCAGCTCTAGCGGGAGACGGACCGGGGAGCTGTTTTTT.

This chain connects TRBV18 to TRBJ1-3, with a weak D call TRBD1 (5 bases). This CDR3 comprises 16 residues. The germline CDR1 and CDR2 sequences are KGHSH and LQKENI. V lost 2 bases, J lost 0 bases, and 11 bases lay in between. For the CDR3, the DNA is TGTGCCAGCTCACCAGCCAGGGCCTACTCTGGAAACACCATATATTTT. This translates into CASSPARAYSGNTIYF.

This chain links TRBV4-1 with TRBJ2-1; 7 positions match TRBD2. The CDR3 runs 16 residues. The V and J ends lost 0 bases and 1 base, in that order; junction bases with no gene match: 3. Germline-derived CDR1 and CDR2 are MGHRA and YSYEKL. CDR3 in amino acids: CASSQDAGESYNEQFF. CDR3 DNA sequence: TGCGCCAGCAGCCAAGACGCGGGAGAGTCCTACAATGAGCAGTTCTTC.

The chain recombines TRBV6-2 or TRBV6-3 with TRBJ2-1, with 10 bases lining up with TRBD1. The CDR3 consists of 19 residues. Per germline, CDR1 MNHEY and CDR2 SVGEGT. V was pared by 0 bases and J by 3 bases, with 11 bases of the junction left unmatched. DNA of the CDR3: TGTGCCAGCAGTTACTCCCGGGACAGGGGCCTTAGAAGCTACAATGAGCAGTTCTTC. It translates to CASSYSRDRGLRSYNEQFF.

This chain links TRBV24-1 with TRBJ1-1, with 11 bases identical to TRBD1. The V gene's germline CDR1 is KGHDR and CDR2 SFDVKD. Trimming removed 5 bases from V and 6 bases from J; junction bases left unmatched: 4. The CDR3 is made up of 14 amino acids. The CDR3 is CATSGPGQGAEAFF. The DNA for the CDR3 is TGTGCCACCAGTGGACCGGGACAGGGGGCTGAAGCTTTCTTT.